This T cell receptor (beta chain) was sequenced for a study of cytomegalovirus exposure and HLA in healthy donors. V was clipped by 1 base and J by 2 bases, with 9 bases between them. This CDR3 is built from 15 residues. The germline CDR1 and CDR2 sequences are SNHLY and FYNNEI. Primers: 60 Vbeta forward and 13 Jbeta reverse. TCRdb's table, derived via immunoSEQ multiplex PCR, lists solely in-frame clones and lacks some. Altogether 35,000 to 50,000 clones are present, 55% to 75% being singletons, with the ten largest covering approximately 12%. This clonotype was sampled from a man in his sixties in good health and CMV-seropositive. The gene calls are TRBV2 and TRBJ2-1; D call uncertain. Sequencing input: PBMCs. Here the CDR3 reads CASSEGLSPYNEQFF. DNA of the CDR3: TGTGCCAGCAGTGAAGGACTCTCCCCCTACAATGAGCAGTTCTTC.